The sequence of this TCR beta chain was determined in a study of T cells in localized non-small cell lung cancer (dated by TCRdb to about 2020). A note on the overall study: T cell repertoires of about 230 early-stage NSCLC patients were analyzed, with tumors being compared against uninvolved tumor-adjacent lungs. The cohort comprised a few hundred treatment-naïve NSCLC patients with resected, localized lung tumors. The mean age of the NSCLC patients was just over 65 years, with approximately 130 men and about a hundred women. General study outcomes and caveats: Because multi-region tumor sequencing was not performed, intratumor heterogeneity could not be ruled out. Longer overall survival was associated with higher blood T cell density, whereas shorter survival was associated with higher adjacent-lung clonality. A median of around 62 of the top 100 tumor clones turned up in the paired uninvolved adjacent lung, and some 28 of those clones also ranked among the top 100 of that same adjacent lung. The highest T cell clonality was observed in uninvolved tumor-adjacent lung, where clonality exceeded that of tumor, suggesting that antigenic responses were more focused in uninvolved tumor-adjacent lung. Because the study design was exploratory, TCR variables were selected using unadjusted p-values without false-discovery rate correction.

At diagnosis, peripheral blood, uninvolved tumor-adjacent lung and tumor were collected and stored as a combination of fresh-frozen and FFPE material. For TCR repertoire profiling, the blood samples were analyzed as peripheral blood mononuclear cells. Concerning this clone: No cognate antigen has been identified for it. Base qualities are not recorded, but no much larger clone differs from it by a single base.

The germline V gene gives CDR1 as SGHTA and CDR2 as FQGNSA. The CDR3, from cysteine to phenylalanine, totals 13 residues. The entry retains the CDR3 DNA only, 39 bases that are in frame from base 1. V and J are truncated by 6 bases and 1 base respectively, leaving an intervening sequence of 9 bases. TCR beta CDR3 regions were sequenced from DNA using the immunoSEQ Assay. The study's processing was this. T cell density was computed as TCR beta template counts normalized to usable DNA estimated by amplifying housekeeping genes. Using the preseqR package, richness was estimated by extrapolating to 120,000 templates for tissue samples and 400,000 templates for PBMC samples. Clonality was calculated as one minus Pielou's evenness. To identify tissue-enriched TCRs, differential abundance testing was run on productive amino-acid clonotypes with a minimum total count of 5 and an alpha of 0.1. The Jaccard Index and the Morisita Overlap Index were used to quantify repertoire overlap between compartments. GLIPH clustered TCR beta CDR3s with public tetramer-defined viral CDR3s; viral motifs required at least three viral sequences plus V-gene enrichment. This is the immuneACCESS table as TCRdb keeps it, with only in-frame sequences that have V and J called. A part of the clones is gone; compared with another copy, unresolved V genes explain less than half, and the rest is unexplained. D and trimming were read from the DNA, whereas the V and J calls and clone size are those reported in that table. Recorded for this sample are more than 8,000 clones; roughly 91% of them occurred a single time. The ten largest clones add up to 17% of the sample.

The sequence joins TRBV7-2 to TRBJ1-1; TRBD1 is possibly the D segment (5 matching bases). This sequence originates from a male donor aged 60 or over with stage III squamous cell lung carcinoma. The specimen comprised peripheral blood, sampled before any cancer treatment. The nucleotide sequence reads as follows: TGTGCCAGCAGAAATACAGGGAACACTGAAGCTTTCTTT. It codes for CASRNTGNTEAFF.